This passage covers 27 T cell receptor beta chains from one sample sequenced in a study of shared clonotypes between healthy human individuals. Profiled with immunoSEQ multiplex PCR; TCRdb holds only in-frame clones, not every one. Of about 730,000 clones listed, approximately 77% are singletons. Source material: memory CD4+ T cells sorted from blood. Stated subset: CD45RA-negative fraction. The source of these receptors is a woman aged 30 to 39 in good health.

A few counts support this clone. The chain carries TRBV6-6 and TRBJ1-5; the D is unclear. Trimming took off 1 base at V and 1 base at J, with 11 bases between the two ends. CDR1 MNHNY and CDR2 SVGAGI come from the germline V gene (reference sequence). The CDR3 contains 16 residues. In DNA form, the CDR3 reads TGTGCCAGCAGTTACTTATTTCGGGCCAGCAATCAGCCCCAGCATTTT. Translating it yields CASSYLFRASNQPQHF.

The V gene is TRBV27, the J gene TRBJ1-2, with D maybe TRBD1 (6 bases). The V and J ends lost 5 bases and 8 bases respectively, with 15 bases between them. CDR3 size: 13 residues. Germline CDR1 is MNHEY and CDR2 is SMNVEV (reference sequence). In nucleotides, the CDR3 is TGTGCCAGCAGTCCCCGGGGGCCCGGCGGCTACACCTTC. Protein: CASSPRGPGGYTF.

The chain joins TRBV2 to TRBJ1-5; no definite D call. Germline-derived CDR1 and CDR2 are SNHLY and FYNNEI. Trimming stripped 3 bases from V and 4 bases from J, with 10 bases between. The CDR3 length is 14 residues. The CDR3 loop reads CASSERQRNQPQHF. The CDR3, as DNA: TGTGCCAGCAGTGAGAGGCAGCGAAATCAGCCCCAGCATTTT.

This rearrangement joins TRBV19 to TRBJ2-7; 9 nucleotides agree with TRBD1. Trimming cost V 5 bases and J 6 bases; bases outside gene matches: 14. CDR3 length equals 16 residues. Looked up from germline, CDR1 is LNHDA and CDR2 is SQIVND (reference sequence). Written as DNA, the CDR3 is TGTGCCAGTAGTCTGAATGACGGGACAGGGCGGCTCGAGCAGTACTTC. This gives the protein CASSLNDGTGRLEQYF.

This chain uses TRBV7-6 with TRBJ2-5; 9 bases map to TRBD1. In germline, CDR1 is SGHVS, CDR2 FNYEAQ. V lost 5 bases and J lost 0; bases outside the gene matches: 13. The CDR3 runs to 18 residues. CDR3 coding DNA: TGTGCCAGCAGCCGGCCACGACAGGGGGAGATGTACCAAGAGACCCAGTACTTC. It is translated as CASSRPRQGEMYQETQYF.

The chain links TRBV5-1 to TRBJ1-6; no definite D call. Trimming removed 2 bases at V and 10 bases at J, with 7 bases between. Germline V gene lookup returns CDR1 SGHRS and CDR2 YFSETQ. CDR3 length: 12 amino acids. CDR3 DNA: TGCGCCAGCAGCTTCCCGGGGTCACCCCTCCACTTT. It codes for CASSFPGSPLHF.

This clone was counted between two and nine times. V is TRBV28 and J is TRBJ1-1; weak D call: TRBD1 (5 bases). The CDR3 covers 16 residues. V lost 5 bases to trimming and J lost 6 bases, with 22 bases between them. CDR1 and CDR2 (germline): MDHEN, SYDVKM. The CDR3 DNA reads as TGTGCCAGCAGTGCCCCAGGGAGGGCTCTGAGCTCTGAAGCTTTCTTT. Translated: CASSAPGRALSSEAFF. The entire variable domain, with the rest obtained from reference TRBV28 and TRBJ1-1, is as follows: DVKVTQSSRYLVKRTGEKVFLECVQDMDHENMFWYRQDPGLGLRLIYFSYDVKMKEKGDIPEGYSVSREKKERFSLILESASTNQTSMYLCASSAPGRALSSEAFFGQGTRLTVV.

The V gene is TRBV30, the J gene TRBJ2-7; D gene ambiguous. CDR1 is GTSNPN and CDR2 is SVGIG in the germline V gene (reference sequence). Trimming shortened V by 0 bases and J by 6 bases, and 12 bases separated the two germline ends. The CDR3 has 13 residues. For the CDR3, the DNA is TGTGCCTGGAGTGTTATACCTGTTGGCGAGCAGTACTTC. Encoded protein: CAWSVIPVGEQYF.

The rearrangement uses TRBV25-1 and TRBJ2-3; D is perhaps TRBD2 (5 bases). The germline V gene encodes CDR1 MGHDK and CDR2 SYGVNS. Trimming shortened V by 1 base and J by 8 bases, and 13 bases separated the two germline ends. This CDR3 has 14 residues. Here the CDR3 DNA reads TGTGCCAGCAGTGAATCTGAAAGGGCGGGTACGCAGTATTTT. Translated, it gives CASSESERAGTQYF.

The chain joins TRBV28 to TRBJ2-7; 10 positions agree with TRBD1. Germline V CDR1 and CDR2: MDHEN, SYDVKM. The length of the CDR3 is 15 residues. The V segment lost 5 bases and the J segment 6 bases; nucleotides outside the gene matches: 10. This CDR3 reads CASSTRTGGLSEQYF. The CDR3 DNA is TGTGCCAGCAGTACCCGGACAGGGGGGCTCTCCGAGCAGTACTTC.

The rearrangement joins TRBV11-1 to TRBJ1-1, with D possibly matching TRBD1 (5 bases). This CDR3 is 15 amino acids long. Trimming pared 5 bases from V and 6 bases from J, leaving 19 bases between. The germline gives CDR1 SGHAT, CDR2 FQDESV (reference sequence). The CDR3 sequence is CASSTRMRGGSEAFF. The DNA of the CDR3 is TGTGCCAGCAGCACTCGAATGAGGGGAGGGTCTGAAGCTTTCTTT.

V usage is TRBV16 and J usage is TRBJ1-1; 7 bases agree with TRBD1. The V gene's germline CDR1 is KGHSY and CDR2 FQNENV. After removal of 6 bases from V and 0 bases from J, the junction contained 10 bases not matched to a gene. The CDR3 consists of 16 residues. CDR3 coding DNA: TGTGCCAGCAGAGAGTCGACGGGACAGATGAACACTGAAGCTTTCTTT. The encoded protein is CASRESTGQMNTEAFF.

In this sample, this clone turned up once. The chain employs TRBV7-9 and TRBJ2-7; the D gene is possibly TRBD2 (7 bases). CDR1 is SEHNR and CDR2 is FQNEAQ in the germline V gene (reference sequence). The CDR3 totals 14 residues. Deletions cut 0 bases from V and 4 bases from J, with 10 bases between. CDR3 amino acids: CASSLAGGQYEQYF. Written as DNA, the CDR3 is TGTGCCAGCAGCTTAGCCGGGGGGCAGTACGAGCAGTACTTC.

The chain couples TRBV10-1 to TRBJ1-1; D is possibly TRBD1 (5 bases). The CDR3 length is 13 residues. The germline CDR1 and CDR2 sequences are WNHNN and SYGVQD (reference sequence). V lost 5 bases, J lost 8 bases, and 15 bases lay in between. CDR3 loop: CASSQGVPAEAFF. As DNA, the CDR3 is TGCGCCAGCAGTCAAGGGGTTCCCGCGGAAGCTTTCTTT.

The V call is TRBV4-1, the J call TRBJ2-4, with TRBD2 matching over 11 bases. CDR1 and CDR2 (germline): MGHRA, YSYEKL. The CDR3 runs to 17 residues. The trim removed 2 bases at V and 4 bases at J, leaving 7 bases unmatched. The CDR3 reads CASSQPIAGGPKNIQYF. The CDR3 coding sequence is TGCGCCAGCAGCCAACCAATAGCGGGAGGGCCAAAAAACATTCAGTACTTC.

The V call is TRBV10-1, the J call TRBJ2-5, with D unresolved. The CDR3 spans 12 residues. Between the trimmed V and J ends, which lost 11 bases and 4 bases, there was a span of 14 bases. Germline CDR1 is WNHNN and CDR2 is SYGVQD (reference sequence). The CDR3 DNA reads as TGCGCCGTGATGGGTTCCCGAGAGACCCAGTACTTC. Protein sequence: CAVMGSRETQYF.

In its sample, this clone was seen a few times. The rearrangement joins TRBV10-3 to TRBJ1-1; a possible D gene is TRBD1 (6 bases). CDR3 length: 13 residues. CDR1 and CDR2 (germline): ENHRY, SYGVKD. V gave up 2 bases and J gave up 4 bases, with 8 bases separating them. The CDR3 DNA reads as TGTGCCATCAGTGAGACAGGGCCCACTGAAGCTTTCTTT. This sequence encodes CAISETGPTEAFF.

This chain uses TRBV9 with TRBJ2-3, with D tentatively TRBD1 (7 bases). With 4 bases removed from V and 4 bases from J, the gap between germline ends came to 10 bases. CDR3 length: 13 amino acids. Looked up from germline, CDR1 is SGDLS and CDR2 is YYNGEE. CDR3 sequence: CASSTRGADTQYF. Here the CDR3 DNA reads TGTGCCAGCAGCACCAGGGGGGCAGATACGCAGTATTTT.

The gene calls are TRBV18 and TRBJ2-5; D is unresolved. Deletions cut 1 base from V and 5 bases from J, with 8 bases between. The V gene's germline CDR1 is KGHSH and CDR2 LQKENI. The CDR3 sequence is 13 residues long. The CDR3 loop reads CASSPQKSETQYF. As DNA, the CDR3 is TGTGCCAGCTCACCACAAAAGTCCGAGACCCAGTACTTC. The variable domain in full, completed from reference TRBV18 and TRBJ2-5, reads NAGVMQNPRHLVRRRGQEARLRCSPMKGHSHVYWYRQLPEEGLKFMVYLQKENIIDESGMPKERFSAEFPKEGPSILRIQQVVRGDSAAYFCASSPQKSETQYFGPGTRLLVL.

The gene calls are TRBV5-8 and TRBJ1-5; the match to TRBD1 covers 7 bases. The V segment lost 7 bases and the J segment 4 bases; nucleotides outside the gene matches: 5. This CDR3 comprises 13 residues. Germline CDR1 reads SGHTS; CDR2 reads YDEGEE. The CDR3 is CASSGTENQPQHF. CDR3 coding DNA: TGTGCCAGCTCCGGGACAGAGAATCAGCCCCAGCATTTT.

The CDR3 protein is CASSGEGRWQETQYF. The CDR3 DNA follows: TGTGCCAGCAGTGGTGAGGGACGGTGGCAAGAGACCCAGTACTTC. The rearrangement links TRBV6-1 to TRBJ2-5; D possibly uses TRBD1 or TRBD2 (5 bases each). Germline V CDR1 and CDR2: MNHNS, SASEGT. The CDR3 sequence is 15 residues long. V was clipped by 4 bases and J by 2 bases, with 14 bases between them.

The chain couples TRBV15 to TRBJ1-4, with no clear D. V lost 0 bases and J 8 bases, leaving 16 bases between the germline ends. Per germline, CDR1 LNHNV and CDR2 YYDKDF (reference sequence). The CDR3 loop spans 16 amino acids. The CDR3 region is CATSRDGRSAQEKLFF. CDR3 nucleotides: TGTGCCACCAGCAGAGATGGGCGGTCCGCACAGGAAAAACTGTTTTTT.

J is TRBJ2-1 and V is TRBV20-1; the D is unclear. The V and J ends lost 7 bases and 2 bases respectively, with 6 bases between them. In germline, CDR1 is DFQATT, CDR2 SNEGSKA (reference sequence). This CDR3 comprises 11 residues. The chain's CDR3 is CSEGTYNEQFF. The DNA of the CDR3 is TGCAGTGAAGGGACCTACAATGAGCAGTTCTTC.

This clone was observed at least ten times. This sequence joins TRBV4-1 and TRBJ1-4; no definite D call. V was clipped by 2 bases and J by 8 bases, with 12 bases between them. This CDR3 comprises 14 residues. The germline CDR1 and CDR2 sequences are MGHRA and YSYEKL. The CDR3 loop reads CASSQSLGREKLFF. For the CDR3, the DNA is TGCGCCAGCAGCCAAAGCCTGGGCCGGGAAAAACTGTTTTTT.

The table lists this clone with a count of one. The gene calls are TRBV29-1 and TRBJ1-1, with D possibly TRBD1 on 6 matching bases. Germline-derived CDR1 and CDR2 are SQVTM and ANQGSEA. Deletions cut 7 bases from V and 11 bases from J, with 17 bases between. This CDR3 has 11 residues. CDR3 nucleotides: TGCAGCGGAAACGTGGGGGCGCAGGCTTTCTTT. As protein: CSGNVGAQAFF.

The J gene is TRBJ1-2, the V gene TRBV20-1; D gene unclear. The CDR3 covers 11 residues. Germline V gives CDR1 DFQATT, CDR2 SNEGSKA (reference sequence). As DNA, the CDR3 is TGCAGGAGTGGGAACTCCTATGGCTACACCTTC. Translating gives CRSGNSYGYTF.

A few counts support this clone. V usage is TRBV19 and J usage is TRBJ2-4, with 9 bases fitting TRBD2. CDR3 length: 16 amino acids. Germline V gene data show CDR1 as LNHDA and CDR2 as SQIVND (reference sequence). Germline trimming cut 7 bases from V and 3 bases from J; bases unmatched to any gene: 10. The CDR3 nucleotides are TGTGCCAGTACCCCAGCGGGAGGAGGAGTCAAAAACATTCAGTACTTC. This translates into CASTPAGGGVKNIQYF.